A single sample gave rise to the 14 T cell receptor beta chains below, sequenced in a study of blood T cell repertoires in COVID-19. This table comes from immunoSEQ multiplex PCR, and its TCRdb copy is limited to in-frame clones, with some not included. The table lists about 140,000 clones, under 90% of them singletons, with roughly 8.2% in the top ten. Material for sequencing was peripheral blood. The receptor set was obtained from a human donor in a cohort sampled during active COVID-19.

This rearrangement joins TRBV5-1 to TRBJ2-7; 8 nucleotides match TRBD2. CDR3 length: 13 amino acids. Trimming at V came to 8 bases and at J to 4 bases, leaving 8 bases not matched to a gene. Germline V CDR1 and CDR2: SGHRS, YFSETQ. CDR3 nucleotides: TGCGCCAGTTCGAGCGGGAGAGGGTACGAGCAGTACTTC. Translation gives CASSSGRGYEQYF.

V is TRBV27 and J is TRBJ2-7; 11 bases are a match to TRBD1. J was trimmed by 2 bases and V by 5 bases; bases with no gene match: 5. Germline CDR1 is MNHEY and CDR2 is SMNVEV (reference sequence). The CDR3 length is 15 residues. The CDR3 here is CASSPGTGGAYEQYF. CDR3 in DNA: TGTGCCAGCAGTCCGGGGACAGGGGGAGCCTACGAGCAGTACTTC.

V gene TRBV5-4 combines with J gene TRBJ1-5; 7 bases are a match to TRBD1. J was trimmed by 4 bases and V by 0 bases; bases with no gene match: 4. Germline V gene sequence: CDR1 SGHNT, CDR2 YYREEE (reference sequence). CDR3 length equals 15 residues. The CDR3 region is CASSLGTGPNQPQHF. CDR3 sequence (DNA): TGTGCCAGCAGCTTGGGGACAGGCCCAAATCAGCCCCAGCATTTT.

The chain couples TRBV5-1 to TRBJ2-1; 7 bases are a match to TRBD2. This CDR3 has 16 amino acids. Germline CDR1 SGHRS, CDR2 YFSETQ. After removal of 0 bases from V and 5 bases from J, the junction contained 8 bases not matched to a gene. The CDR3, as DNA: TGCGCCAGCAGCTTGGTTGCGGGAGCCCAAGACAATGAGCAGTTCTTC. Translation gives CASSLVAGAQDNEQFF.

V gene TRBV10-3 combines with J gene TRBJ1-1, with D tentatively TRBD1 (5 bases). The germline V and J ends were trimmed by 10 bases and 3 bases, with 12 bases remaining between them. CDR1 and CDR2 (germline): ENHRY, SYGVKD. CDR3 size: 12 residues. CDR3 residues: CASGGWDTEAFF. For the CDR3, the DNA is TGTGCCAGCGGGGGGTGGGACACTGAAGCTTTCTTT.

This clone was observed at least ten times. V is TRBV28 and J is TRBJ1-4, with D hard to call. The CDR3 covers 16 residues. From germline, CDR1 is MDHEN and CDR2 SYDVKM. Trimming shortened V by 7 bases and J by 10 bases, and 25 bases separated the two germline ends. CDR3 sequence: CASKTTTGSFSGKLFF. DNA of the CDR3: TGTGCCAGCAAAACCACCACTGGGTCCTTCTCGGGAAAACTGTTTTTT.

The chain employs TRBV6-2 or TRBV6-3 and TRBJ2-3, with TRBD2 identical over 10 bases. CDR3 size: 14 residues. Germline CDR1 reads MNHEY; CDR2 reads SVGEGT. V dropped 2 bases and J dropped 5; count of bases not matched to a gene: 1. The CDR3 bases are TGTGCCAGCAGTTACCGGACTAGCGGAGATACGCAGTATTTT. Translated: CASSYRTSGDTQYF.

The rearrangement joins TRBV5-1 to TRBJ2-3, with 8 bases identical to TRBD2. Germline lookup yields CDR1 SGHRS and CDR2 YFSETQ. J was trimmed by 0 bases and V by 4 bases; bases with no gene match: 7. CDR3 size: 16 residues. CDR3 nucleotides: TGCGCCAGCAGCGCGCAACCTAGCGGGAGCACAGATACGCAGTATTTT. Encoded protein: CASSAQPSGSTDTQYF.

V usage is TRBV18 and J usage is TRBJ2-1; 10 nucleotides agree with TRBD2. CDR3 length: 15 residues. Trimming at V came to 6 bases and at J to 4 bases, leaving 6 bases not matched to a gene. The V gene's germline CDR1 is KGHSH and CDR2 LQKENI. The CDR3, as DNA: TGTGCCAGCTCCGAGCTAGCGGGAGCGTACAATGAGCAGTTCTTC. It yields the protein CASSELAGAYNEQFF. Supplemented by reference TRBV18 and TRBJ2-1, the full variable domain reads NAGVMQNPRHLVRRRGQEARLRCSPMKGHSHVYWYRQLPEEGLKFMVYLQKENIIDESGMPKERFSAEFPKEGPSILRIQQVVRGDSAAYFCASSELAGAYNEQFFGPGTRLTVL.

The genes are TRBV5-8 and TRBJ1-5, with 7 bases identical to TRBD1. Germline V gene data show CDR1 as SGHTS and CDR2 as YDEGEE. CDR3 length equals 16 residues. The V and J ends lost 0 bases and 5 bases, in that order; junction bases with no gene match: 8. In nucleotides, the CDR3 is TGTGCCAGCAGCTTGGAGACAGGGATAAGAGATCAGCCCCAGCATTTT. It specifies CASSLETGIRDQPQHF.

CDR3 DNA sequence: TGTGCCACCAGGGGACTAGCGGACTACAATGAGCAGTTCTTC. This codes for CATRGLADYNEQFF. The chain has TRBV24-1 and TRBJ2-1; 11 nucleotides agree with TRBD2. Germline V gene lookup returns CDR1 KGHDR and CDR2 SFDVKD. The CDR3 runs to 14 residues. The trim removed 7 bases at V and 3 bases at J, leaving 1 base unmatched.

This chain uses TRBV28 with TRBJ1-6; TRBD1 might be the D (6 bases). CDR1 is MDHEN, CDR2 SYDVKM, per germline. The CDR3 is 13 residues long. The germline V and J ends were trimmed by 5 bases and 12 bases, with 14 bases remaining between them. CDR3 residues: CASSPPGEGPLHF. Here the CDR3 DNA reads TGTGCCAGCAGTCCCCCAGGGGAGGGACCCCTCCACTTT.

V gene TRBV14 combines with J gene TRBJ2-7; TRBD2 is a possible D gene (5 bases). Germline V CDR1 and CDR2: SGHDN, FVKESK. The CDR3 consists of 13 residues. V was pared by 3 bases and J by 0 bases, with 6 bases between. CDR3 in amino acids: CASSQRASYEQYF. For the CDR3, the DNA is TGTGCCAGCAGCCAGCGGGCCTCCTACGAGCAGTACTTC. The full variable domain, its missing parts supplied by reference TRBV14 and TRBJ2-7, is EAGVTQFPSHSVIEKGQTVTLRCDPISGHDNLYWYRRVMGKEIKFLLHFVKESKQDESGMPNNRFLAERTGGTYSTLKVQPAELEDSGVYFCASSQRASYEQYFGPGTRLTVT.

The J gene is TRBJ1-5, the V gene TRBV19; 7 bases match TRBD1. The CDR3 runs 14 residues. After removal of 3 bases from V and 6 bases from J, the junction contained 5 bases not matched to a gene. Germline V gives CDR1 LNHDA, CDR2 SQIVND (reference sequence). CDR3 residues: CASSMVQGSQPQHF. The CDR3 DNA is TGTGCCAGTAGTATGGTACAGGGGAGTCAGCCCCAGCATTTT.